A selection of T cell receptor beta chains follows, all from one sample in a study of tumour-infiltrating T cells in Burkitt lymphoma. Here immunoSEQ multiplex PCR was the method, and the copy in TCRdb shows in-frame clones only, minus some. The sample carries over a thousand clones, 99% recorded once. What was sequenced was tumor tissue. Receptor source: a human donor with Burkitt lymphoma. CDR3s include the opening cysteine and the closing phenylalanine or tryptophan. Each record gives: V gene, clone size, J gene, CDR3 protein. Clone size is shown for a subset of rows, as once, few, many or a class of expanded clone.

>TRBV5-6|NA|TRBJ1-6
CASSPRQGASNNSPLHF
>TRBV6-6|NA|TRBJ1-1
CASSQGQKAFF
>TRBV5-4|NA|TRBJ2-3
CASSFDTPLGTDTQYF
>TRBV27|NA|TRBJ1-6
CASSPLGGGRYNSPLHF
>TRBV5-4|NA|TRBJ1-1
CASSLAGTSLSQARKWKAFF
>TRBV5-6|NA|TRBJ1-2
CASSWDRTNYGYTF
>TRBV20-1|NA|TRBJ2-7
CSADRGYEQYF
>TRBV11-3|NA|TRBJ2-2
CASSPGTTNTGELFF
>TRBV2|NA|TRBJ2-7
CASRPGLVDEQYF
>TRBV15|NA|TRBJ1-1
CATSITLMNTEAFF
>TRBV7-9|NA|TRBJ2-7
CASSLMGQGSSEQYF
>TRBV6-5|NA|TRBJ2-7
CASSYSTGEGSYEQYF
>TRBV27|NA|TRBJ2-7
CASSPRDRRSLGEQYF
>TRBV10-1|NA|TRBJ2-4
CASSEEGQGGFQYF
>TRBV2|NA|TRBJ1-5
CASHVGSNQPQHF
>TRBV7-9|NA|TRBJ2-3
CASSLIIDTQYF
>TRBV5-6|once|TRBJ1-2
CASSRGGTLYGYTF
>TRBV7-9|NA|TRBJ1-4
CASSPRAGTNNYEKLFF
>TRBV7-9|once|TRBJ1-6
CASSLLGYNSPLHF
>TRBV28|NA|TRBJ2-7
CASSWQEDPYEQYF
>TRBV4-3|NA|TRBJ2-7
CASSQGRQYEQYF
>TRBV9|NA|TRBJ1-2
CASSPTGGINYGYTF
>TRBV5-6|NA|TRBJ1-5
CASSLQIGPQHF
>TRBV2|NA|TRBJ1-1
CASSATVNTEAFF
>TRBV18|NA|TRBJ1-2
CASSPRTGENYGYTF
>TRBV5-6|NA|TRBJ1-6
CASSHAGVNSPLHF
>TRBV5-1|NA|TRBJ2-7
CASSLAGAEQYF
>TRBV20-1|NA|TRBJ2-5
CSARVYRTQYF
>TRBV6-4|NA|TRBJ2-1
CASSGELGSYNEQFF
>TRBV7-8|NA|TRBJ2-7
CASRLLRGRGEQYF
>TRBV11-1|NA|TRBJ2-7
CASSPTNGIREQYF
>TRBV5-6|NA|TRBJ1-1
CASSVTGTTNTEAFF
>TRBV7-2|NA|TRBJ2-2
CASTVLKMTGELFF
>TRBV4-2|NA|TRBJ2-1
CASSQGSGLTYNEQFF
>TRBV7-3|NA|TRBJ2-5
CASSQGGEETQYF
>TRBV5-1|once|TRBJ2-1
CASSLVAGDYNEQFF
>TRBV11-2|NA|TRBJ2-7
CASSLDYRVEQYF
>TRBV9|NA|TRBJ2-3
CASSVRGDTQYF
>TRBV30|once|NA
CASTGPSYEQYF
>TRBV4-1|NA|TRBJ1-4
CASSPSSLRDRGEKLFF
>TRBV7-3|NA|TRBJ2-5
CASSTGGQETQYF
>TRBV29-1|NA|TRBJ2-1
CSVDGGAGTYNEQFF
>TRBV2|once|TRBJ2-2
CATRLALGELFF
>TRBV7-2|NA|TRBJ2-3
CASSKRELSTDMQYF
>TRBV5-6|NA|TRBJ1-4
CASSWAGQGNGKLFF
>TRBV30|NA|TRBJ2-7
CAWRGDLYEQYF
>TRBV7-9|NA|TRBJ2-5
CASSSWVGQGLQETQYF
>TRBV6-6|NA|TRBJ2-5
CASTLRVSRLIETQYF
>TRBV5-4|NA|TRBJ2-7
CASNPGGAGEQYF
>TRBV5-1|NA|TRBJ2-1
CASSLEVQGAYNEQFF
>TRBV4-2|NA|TRBJ1-2
CASSQAWGQQGTYGYTF
>TRBV18|NA|TRBJ2-7
CASSPDTRSYEQYF